A selection of T cell receptor beta chains follows, all from one sample in a study of response to subunit inactivated influenza vaccine. MiXCR, run by TCRdb on the RT-PCR reads, gives a single entry per CDR3 protein. The sample carries some 500,000 distinct CDR3 sequences, less than 30% recorded once. The input for sequencing was CD4+ T cells sorted from PBMCs, taken approximately 5 days after vaccination. The source is a man aged 50-60 years who received an inactivated influenza vaccine. The CDR3 runs from the conserved cysteine through the conserved F or W. The D gene is left open where the match is weak. The size of a clone is reported for some rows only, either as once, few or many, or as a class for expanded clones.

CASSLVSNEQYF TGTGCCAGCAGCTTGGTTTCTAACGAGCAGTACTTC TRBV7-9 NA NA TRBJ2-7
CSARSGSPLHF TGCAGTGCTAGATCCGGATCACCCCTCCACTTT TRBV20-1 NA once TRBJ1-6
CASSLYAGEGTQYF TGTGCCAGCAGCTTGTATGCGGGGGAAGGTACGCAGTATTTT TRBV5-5 TRBD2 few TRBJ2-3
CASSLATGSQETQYF TGCGCCAGCAGCTTGGCGACAGGGAGTCAAGAGACCCAGTACTTC TRBV5-1 TRBD1 NA TRBJ2-5
CASSQGGAYSNQPQHF TGTGCCAGCAGCCAAGGCGGGGCTTATAGCAATCAGCCCCAGCATTTT TRBV4-2 NA few TRBJ1-5
CASSLVRQGEQYF TGCGCCAGCAGCCTTGTTAGACAGGGCGAGCAGTACTTC TRBV4-3 TRBD1 NA TRBJ2-7
CASSSPGGTSYNEQFF TGTGCCAGCAGTTCCCCGGGGGGGACCTCCTACAATGAGCAGTTCTTC TRBV28 TRBD2 few TRBJ2-1
CASSLLSGSTDTQYF TGTGCCAGCAGTTTACTCAGCGGGAGTACAGATACGCAGTATTTT TRBV28 TRBD2 few TRBJ2-3
CSARSGTGDRETQYF TGCAGTGCTAGATCGGGGACAGGGGATAGAGAGACCCAGTACTTC TRBV20-1 TRBD1 many TRBJ2-5
CASFSGSSYNEQFF TGTGCCAGCTTTAGCGGGAGCTCCTACAATGAGCAGTTCTTC TRBV6-2/TRBV6-3 TRBD2 few TRBJ2-1
CASSSLRGDSYNEQFF TGTGCCAGCAGCTCCTTACGCGGGGACTCCTACAATGAGCAGTTCTTC TRBV7-2 NA few TRBJ2-1
CASSFMETQYF TGTGCCAGCAGTTTCATGGAGACCCAGTACTTC TRBV12-3/TRBV12-4 NA NA TRBJ2-5
CASSYSTANQPQHF TGTGCCAGCAGTTACTCGACCGCCAATCAGCCCCAGCATTTT TRBV6-5 NA few TRBJ1-5
CATSSSFSPSRMNTEAFF TGTGCCACCAGTTCCAGTTTTAGCCCAAGTCGCATGAACACTGAAGCTTTCTTT TRBV15 NA many TRBJ1-1
CASSQSGTSGSRQYF TGTGCCAGCAGCCAGTCCGGGACTAGCGGGAGTCGGCAGTACTTC TRBV3-1 TRBD2 NA TRBJ2-7